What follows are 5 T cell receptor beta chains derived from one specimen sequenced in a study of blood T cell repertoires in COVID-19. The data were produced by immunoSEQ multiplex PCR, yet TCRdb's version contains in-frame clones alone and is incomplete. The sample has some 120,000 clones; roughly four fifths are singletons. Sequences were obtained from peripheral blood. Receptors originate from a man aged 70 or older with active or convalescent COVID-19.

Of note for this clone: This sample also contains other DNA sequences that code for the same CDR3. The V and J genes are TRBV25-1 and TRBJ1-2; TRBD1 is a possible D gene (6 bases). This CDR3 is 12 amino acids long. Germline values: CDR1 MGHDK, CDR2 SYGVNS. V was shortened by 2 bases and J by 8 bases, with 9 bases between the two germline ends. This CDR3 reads CASSEQGYGYTF. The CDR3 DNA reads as TGTGCCAGCAGTGAACAGGGGTACGGCTACACCTTC.

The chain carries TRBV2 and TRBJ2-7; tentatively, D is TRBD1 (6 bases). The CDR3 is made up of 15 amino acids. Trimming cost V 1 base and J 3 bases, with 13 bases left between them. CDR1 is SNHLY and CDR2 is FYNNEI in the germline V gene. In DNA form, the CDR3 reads TGTGCCAGCAGTGAAGAACAGGGAGTACTCTACGAGCAGTACTTC. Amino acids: CASSEEQGVLYEQYF.

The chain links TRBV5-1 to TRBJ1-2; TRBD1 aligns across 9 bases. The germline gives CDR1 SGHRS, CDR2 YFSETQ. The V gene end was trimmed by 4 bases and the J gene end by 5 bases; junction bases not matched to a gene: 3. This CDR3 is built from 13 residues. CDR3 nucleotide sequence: TGCGCCAGCAGCCCGGGACAGGGTTATGGCTACACCTTC. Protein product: CASSPGQGYGYTF.

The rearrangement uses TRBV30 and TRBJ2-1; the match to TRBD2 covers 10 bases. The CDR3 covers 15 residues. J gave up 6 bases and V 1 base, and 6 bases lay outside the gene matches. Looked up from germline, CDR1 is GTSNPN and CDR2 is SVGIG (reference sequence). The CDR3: CAWSAQASGGNEQFF. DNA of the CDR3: TGTGCCTGGAGTGCACAGGCTAGCGGGGGCAATGAGCAGTTCTTC.

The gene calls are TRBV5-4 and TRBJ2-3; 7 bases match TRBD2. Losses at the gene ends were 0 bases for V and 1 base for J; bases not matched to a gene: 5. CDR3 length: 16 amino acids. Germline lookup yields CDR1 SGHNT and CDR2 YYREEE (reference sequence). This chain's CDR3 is CASSLGSGRGTDTQYF. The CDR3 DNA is TGTGCCAGCAGCTTGGGGTCGGGGAGGGGCACAGATACGCAGTATTTT.